This T cell receptor beta chain was recovered during a study of cytomegalovirus exposure and HLA in healthy donors. This clone was seen more than once but under ten times. The antigen is undetermined. Primers included in the PCR were 60 Vbeta and 13 Jbeta primers. Sequencing was performed with immunoSEQ multiplex PCR; in TCRdb, only in-frame clones are kept and a portion is missing. The top ten hold roughly 4.4% of the sample, which has approximately 160,000 clones, around 67% seen once. Findings and limits, study-wide: It was about 150 TCR beta chains that were listed as cytomegalovirus-associated.

The TCR comes from a woman younger than 35 in good health and CMV-seropositive. Sequencing was performed on PBMCs.

This CDR3 reads CASSQEGVGIRYGYTF. The CDR3 bases are TGTGCCAGCAGCCAAGAAGGAGTAGGTATTCGGTATGGCTACACCTTC. V and J are TRBV14 and TRBJ1-2; D ambiguous. The germline CDR1 and CDR2 sequences are SGHDN and FVKESK. Trimming left V 0 bases short and J 5 bases short, with 16 bases between. This CDR3 is built from 16 residues.